This T cell receptor (beta chain) emerged from a study of blood T cell repertoires in COVID-19. The method was immunoSEQ multiplex PCR; TCRdb's version includes in-frame clones alone and lacks a portion of them. The table has roughly 80,000 clones, about four fifths seen once. V dropped 0 bases and J dropped 4; count of bases not matched to a gene: 3. The CDR3 is made up of 15 amino acids. Germline V gives CDR1 SGHRS, CDR2 YFSETQ. The chain joins TRBV5-1 to TRBJ2-5; the match to TRBD2 covers 10 bases. The TCR sequence derives from a human donor in a cohort sampled during active COVID-19. Sequenced: peripheral blood. This chain's CDR3 is CASSLDLAGAETQYF. In DNA form, the CDR3 reads TGCGCCAGCAGCTTGGATCTAGCGGGGGCAGAGACCCAGTACTTC.